The 19 T cell receptor beta chains in this list originate from one sample, sequenced in a study of a mutant IDH1 vaccine in newly diagnosed glioma. No antigen has been assigned to these receptors. Generated by immunoSEQ multiplex PCR, the TCRdb table keeps only in-frame clones and is missing some. The sample contains roughly 74,000 clones, 85% to 90% of which appear only once. This sample's time point: week 23, last vaccination. Every vaccine dose comprised 300 ug of mutant IDH1 20-mer peptide plus topical imiquimod. The sample in question was PBMCs, obtained from a glioma patient whose treatment included an IDH1 peptide vaccine. All receptors come from a woman between 45 and 65 years old with glioma.

This clone appeared a single time. CDR3 nucleotides: TGTGCCAGCAGGCAACAGGGACCCTCAGATACGCAGTATTTT. This translates into CASRQQGPSDTQYF. The chain recombines TRBV6-6 with TRBJ2-3, with a tentative D call TRBD1 (6 bases). The V gene lost 6 bases and the J gene lost 4 bases, with 14 bases spanning the gap. CDR1 and CDR2 (germline): MNHNY, SVGAGI (reference sequence). This CDR3 has 14 residues.

The V and J genes are TRBV9 and TRBJ2-3; the D call may be TRBD1 or TRBD2 (6 bases each). CDR3 length equals 15 residues. V dropped 1 base and J dropped 2 bases, with 11 bases sitting between them. In germline, CDR1 is SGDLS, CDR2 YYNGEE. The CDR3 is CASSVSPGATDTQYF. The DNA of the CDR3 is TGTGCCAGCAGCGTAAGTCCGGGGGCCACAGATACGCAGTATTTT.

The CDR3, as DNA: TGTGCCAGCAGCTCTCCCGCAACTAATGAAAAACTGTTTTTT. Its translation is CASSSPATNEKLFF. The chain links TRBV7-9 to TRBJ1-4; D remains ambiguous. V lost 4 bases and J lost 0, with 6 bases in between. Germline V gene data show CDR1 as SEHNR and CDR2 as FQNEAQ (reference sequence). CDR3 length: 14 amino acids. Full variable domain (rest looked up from reference TRBV7-9 and TRBJ1-4): DTGVSQNPRHKITKRGQNVTFRCDPISEHNRLYWYRQTLGQGPEFLTYFQNEAQLEKSRLLSDRFSAERPKGSFSTLEIQRTEQGDSAMYLCASSSPATNEKLFFGSGTQLSVL.

The V call is TRBV6-6, the J call TRBJ2-7, with D hard to call. The V and J ends lost 2 bases and 7 bases respectively, with 15 bases between them. The CDR3 length is 14 residues. Germline V CDR1 and CDR2: MNHNY, SVGAGI (reference sequence). The CDR3 DNA reads as TGTGCCAGCAGTTACCATCCGACGTCCGGAGAGCAGTACTTC. Protein: CASSYHPTSGEQYF.

This chain links TRBV2 with TRBJ1-1; 12 positions match TRBD1. After removal of 6 bases from V and 4 bases from J, the junction contained 9 bases not matched to a gene. This CDR3 spans 16 amino acids. Germline CDR1 is SNHLY and CDR2 is FYNNEI. Here the CDR3 reads CASSQGQGASGTEAFF. The CDR3 region has the DNA TGTGCCAGCAGCCAGGGACAGGGGGCGAGCGGCACTGAAGCTTTCTTT.

The rearrangement joins TRBV19 to TRBJ1-6, with D maybe TRBD1 (5 bases). From germline, CDR1 is LNHDA and CDR2 SQIVND (reference sequence). This CDR3 is 14 amino acids long. V lost 1 base, J lost 10 bases, and 11 bases lay in between. CDR3 protein: CASSIGRGGSPLHF. The CDR3 coding sequence is TGTGCCAGTAGTATAGGGAGGGGCGGATCACCCCTCCACTTT.

This chain uses TRBV11-1 with TRBJ2-3; D remains unclear. Between the trimmed V and J ends, which lost 5 bases and 6 bases, there was a span of 15 bases. CDR3 length: 14 amino acids. The germline CDR1 and CDR2 sequences are SGHAT and FQDESV (reference sequence). For the CDR3, the DNA is TGTGCCAGCAGCCCAGCCTTTGGTTGGGATACGCAGTATTTT. Amino acid sequence: CASSPAFGWDTQYF.

The CDR3 loop is CAIRGGPLHF. The CDR3 coding sequence is TGTGCTATTAGGGGGGGACCCCTCCACTTT. V is TRBV19 and J is TRBJ1-6; maybe TRBD1 (6 bases). The CDR3 loop spans 10 amino acids. The V gene's germline CDR1 is LNHDA and CDR2 SQIVND (reference sequence). Together with reference TRBV19 and TRBJ1-6, the CDR3 gives the full variable domain: DGGITQSPKYLFRKEGQNVTLSCEQNLNHDAMYWYRQDPGQGLRLIYYSQIVNDFQKGDIAEGYSVSREKKESFPLTVTSAQKNPTAFYLCAIRGGPLHFGNGTRLTVT.

This clone was picked up one time. This rearrangement joins TRBV28 to TRBJ1-2; maybe TRBD1 (6 bases). The CDR3 spans 14 residues. The V gene lost 6 bases and the J gene lost 2 bases, with 13 bases spanning the gap. Germline CDR1 is MDHEN and CDR2 is SYDVKM. The CDR3 loop is CASRLSTGNYGYTF. CDR3 DNA sequence: TGTGCCAGCAGACTGAGTACAGGGAACTATGGCTACACCTTC.

This rearrangement joins TRBV2 to TRBJ2-7; possible D gene TRBD2, 5 bases. The CDR3 extends over 14 amino acids. Germline lookup yields CDR1 SNHLY and CDR2 FYNNEI. Trimming removed 6 bases from V and 5 bases from J, with 17 bases in between. CDR3 loop: CASSAVAGRNEQYF. CDR3 nucleotide sequence: TGTGCCAGCAGCGCCGTGGCGGGCCGAAACGAGCAGTACTTC. The full variable domain, rest sourced from reference TRBV2 and TRBJ2-7, is EPEVTQTPSHQVTQMGQEVILRCVPISNHLYFYWYRQILGQKVEFLVSFYNNEISEKSEIFDDQFSVERPDGSNFTLKIRSTKLEDSAMYFCASSAVAGRNEQYFGPGTRLTVT.

The chain uses TRBV15 and TRBJ2-7, with D possibly TRBD2 on 6 matching bases. This CDR3 is built from 14 residues. V was trimmed by 0 bases and J by 6 bases, leaving 12 bases between them. The germline gives CDR1 LNHNV, CDR2 YYDKDF (reference sequence). CDR3 nucleotide sequence: TGTGCCACCAGCAGAGATATAGGTAGCGGCGAGCAGTACTTC. This translates into CATSRDIGSGEQYF.

This sequence joins TRBV6-6 and TRBJ2-7; 12 positions match TRBD1. Losses at the gene ends were 5 bases for V and 5 bases for J; bases not matched to a gene: 7. The CDR3 is 15 amino acids. The germline gives CDR1 MNHNY, CDR2 SVGAGI (reference sequence). The CDR3: CASSTRGQGANEQYF. CDR3 nucleotides: TGTGCCAGCAGTACCCGGGGACAGGGGGCAAACGAGCAGTACTTC.

The V gene is TRBV28, the J gene TRBJ2-7; D call uncertain. V lost 7 bases and J lost 3, with 13 bases in between. The germline V gene encodes CDR1 MDHEN and CDR2 SYDVKM. This CDR3 contains 13 residues. In DNA form, the CDR3 reads TGTGCCAGCACCCTTGGGCTCGGCTACGAGCAGTACTTC. Amino acid sequence: CASTLGLGYEQYF. Complete variable domain (other parts from reference TRBV28 and TRBJ2-7): DVKVTQSSRYLVKRTGEKVFLECVQDMDHENMFWYRQDPGLGLRLIYFSYDVKMKEKGDIPEGYSVSREKKERFSLILESASTNQTSMYLCASTLGLGYEQYFGPGTRLTVT.

The V and J genes are TRBV28 and TRBJ1-5, with D uncertain. Germline assignment: CDR1 MDHEN and CDR2 SYDVKM. V was pared by 6 bases and J by 3 bases, with 15 bases between. The CDR3 is 15 amino acids. The CDR3 nucleotides are TGTGCCAGCAGCCTTCAGTTGGGGATCAATCAGCCCCAGCATTTT. Translation: CASSLQLGINQPQHF.

J is TRBJ1-1 and V is TRBV18; 8 bases are shared with TRBD1. Trimming at V came to 3 bases and at J to 2 bases, leaving 2 bases not matched to a gene. CDR1 and CDR2 from the germline V gene are KGHSH and LQKENI. This CDR3 has 14 amino acids. Here the CDR3 DNA reads TGTGCCAGCTCACCTACAGGGGGTAACACTGAAGCTTTCTTT. This translates into CASSPTGGNTEAFF.

The chain links TRBV2 to TRBJ2-7; unclear D gene. The V end was cut by 3 bases, the J end by 2 bases, with 11 bases between. Germline loops: CDR1 SNHLY, CDR2 FYNNEI. This CDR3 has 14 amino acids. The CDR3 region is CASSEWQQAYEQYF. The CDR3 bases are TGTGCCAGCAGTGAGTGGCAGCAAGCCTACGAGCAGTACTTC.

The chain combines TRBV7-8 with TRBJ2-7; 10 nucleotides agree with TRBD2. Germline CDR1 reads SGHVS; CDR2 reads FQNEAQ. Losses at the gene ends were 1 base for V and 4 bases for J; bases not matched to a gene: 10. This CDR3 spans 17 amino acids. The CDR3 DNA follows: TGTGCCAGCAGCTTAGGCCTAGCGGGAGTCCCGGGTTACGAGCAGTACTTC. It is translated as CASSLGLAGVPGYEQYF.

The rearrangement joins TRBV5-3 to TRBJ2-1, with D tentatively TRBD2 (5 bases). TRBV5-3 carries the ORF label, with uncertain function. The CDR3 is 16 amino acids. Between the trimmed V and J ends, which lost 2 bases and 0 bases, there was a span of 12 bases. The CDR3 protein is CARSLKRPLSYNEQFF. The CDR3 DNA reads as TGTGCCAGAAGCTTAAAGCGGCCCCTCTCCTACAATGAGCAGTTCTTC.

The genes are TRBV11-2 and TRBJ2-7, with D perhaps matching TRBD2 (5 bases). There are 14 residues in the CDR3. Germline V CDR1 and CDR2: SGHAT, FQNNGV. The ends were cut back, 8 bases at V and 0 bases at J, with 14 bases in the middle. The CDR3 coding sequence is TGTGCCAGCGGAGGACTGGGGATCTCCTACGAGCAGTACTTC. As protein: CASGGLGISYEQYF.